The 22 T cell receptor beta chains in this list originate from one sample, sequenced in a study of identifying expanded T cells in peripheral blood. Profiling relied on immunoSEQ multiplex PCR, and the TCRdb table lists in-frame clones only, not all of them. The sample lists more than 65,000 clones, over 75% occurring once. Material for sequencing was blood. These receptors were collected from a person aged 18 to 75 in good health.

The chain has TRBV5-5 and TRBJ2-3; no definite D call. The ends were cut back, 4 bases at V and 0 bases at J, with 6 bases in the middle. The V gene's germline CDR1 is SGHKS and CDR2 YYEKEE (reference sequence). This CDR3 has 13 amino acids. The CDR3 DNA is TGTGCCAGCAGCCAAGGGAGCACAGATACGCAGTATTTT. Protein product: CASSQGSTDTQYF. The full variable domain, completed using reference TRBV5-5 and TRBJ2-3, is DAGVTQSPTHLIKTRGQQVTLRCSPISGHKSVSWYQQVLGQGPQFIFQYYEKEERGRGNFPDRFSARQFPNYSSELNVNALLLGDSALYLCASSQGSTDTQYFGPGTRLTVL.

The CDR3, as DNA: TGTGCCAGTAGTACTAATGGACTAGCGGGAGGCTATGAGCAGTTCTTC. This translates into CASSTNGLAGGYEQFF. V gene TRBV19 combines with J gene TRBJ2-1; TRBD2 agrees at 14 bases. This CDR3 comprises 16 residues. Germline-derived CDR1 and CDR2 are LNHDA and SQIVND (reference sequence). V trimming: 4 bases; J trimming: 8 bases; junction bases outside the gene matches: 7.

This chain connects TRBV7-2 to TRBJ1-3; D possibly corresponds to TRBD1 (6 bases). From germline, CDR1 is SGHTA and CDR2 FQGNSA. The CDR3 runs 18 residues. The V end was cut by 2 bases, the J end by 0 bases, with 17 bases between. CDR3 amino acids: CASSLTRRGGPSGNTIYF. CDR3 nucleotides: TGTGCCAGCAGCTTAACGCGCCGGGGGGGCCCCTCTGGAAACACCATATATTTT. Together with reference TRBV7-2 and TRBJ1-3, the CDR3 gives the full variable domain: GAGVSQSPSNKVTEKGKDVELRCDPISGHTALYWYRQSLGQGLEFLIYFQGNSAPDKSGLPSDRFSAERTGGSVSTLTIQRTQQEDSAVYLCASSLTRRGGPSGNTIYFGEGSWLTVV.

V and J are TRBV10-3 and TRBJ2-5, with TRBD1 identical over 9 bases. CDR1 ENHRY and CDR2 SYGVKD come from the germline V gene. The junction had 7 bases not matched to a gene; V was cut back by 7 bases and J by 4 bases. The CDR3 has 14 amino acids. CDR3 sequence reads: CAIKEGQGIETQYF. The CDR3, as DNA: TGTGCCATCAAAGAGGGACAGGGCATAGAGACCCAGTACTTC.

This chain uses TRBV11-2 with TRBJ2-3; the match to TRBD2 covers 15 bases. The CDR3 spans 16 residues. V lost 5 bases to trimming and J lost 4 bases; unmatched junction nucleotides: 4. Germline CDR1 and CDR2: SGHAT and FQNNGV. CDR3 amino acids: CASSLRTSGRADTQYF. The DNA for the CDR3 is TGTGCCAGCAGCCTCCGGACTAGCGGGAGGGCAGATACGCAGTATTTT.

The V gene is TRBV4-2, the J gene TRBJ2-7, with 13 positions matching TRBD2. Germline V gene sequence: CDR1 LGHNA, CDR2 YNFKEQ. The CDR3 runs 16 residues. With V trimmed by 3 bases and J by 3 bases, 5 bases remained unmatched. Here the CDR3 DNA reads TGTGCCAGCAGCCACACTAGCGGGAGGGGGGGCTACGAGCAGTACTTC. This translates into CASSHTSGRGGYEQYF.

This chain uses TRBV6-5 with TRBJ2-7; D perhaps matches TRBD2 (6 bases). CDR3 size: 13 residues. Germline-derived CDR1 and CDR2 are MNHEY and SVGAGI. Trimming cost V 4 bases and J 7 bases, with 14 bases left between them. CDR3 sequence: CASSFGGSGEQYF. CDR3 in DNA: TGTGCCAGCAGTTTTGGGGGGTCGGGAGAGCAGTACTTC.

The CDR3 here is CASSQIAGDTSYNEQFF. The CDR3 DNA reads TGTGCCAGCAGCCAAATAGCGGGAGATACGTCCTACAATGAGCAGTTCTTC. The V gene is TRBV11-3, the J gene TRBJ2-1, with 9 bases identical to TRBD2. Germline values: CDR1 SGHNT, CDR2 YENEEA. There are 17 residues in the CDR3. V lost 5 bases to trimming and J lost 1 base; unmatched junction nucleotides: 9. The full variable domain, with the rest looked up from reference TRBV11-3 and TRBJ2-1, is EAGVVQSPRYKIIEKKQPVAFWCNPISGHNTLYWYLQNLGQGPELLIRYENEEAVDDSQLPKDRFSAERLKGVDSTLKIQPAELGDSAVYLCASSQIAGDTSYNEQFFGPGTRLTVL.

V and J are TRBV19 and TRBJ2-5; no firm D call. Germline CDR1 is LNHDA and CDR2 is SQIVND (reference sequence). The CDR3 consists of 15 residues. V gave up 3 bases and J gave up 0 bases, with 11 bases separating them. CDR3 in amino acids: CASSISSGYQETQYF. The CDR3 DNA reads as TGTGCCAGTAGTATCTCCAGTGGGTACCAAGAGACCCAGTACTTC. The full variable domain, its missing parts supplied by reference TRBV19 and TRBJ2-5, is DGGITQSPKYLFRKEGQNVTLSCEQNLNHDAMYWYRQDPGQGLRLIYYSQIVNDFQKGDIAEGYSVSREKKESFPLTVTSAQKNPTAFYLCASSISSGYQETQYFGPGTRLLVL.

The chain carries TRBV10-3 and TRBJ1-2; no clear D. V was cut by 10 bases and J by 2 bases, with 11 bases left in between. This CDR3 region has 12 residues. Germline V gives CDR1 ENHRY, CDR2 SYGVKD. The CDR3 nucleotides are TGTGCCACCTCTCCACCCAACTATGGCTACACCTTC. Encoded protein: CATSPPNYGYTF.

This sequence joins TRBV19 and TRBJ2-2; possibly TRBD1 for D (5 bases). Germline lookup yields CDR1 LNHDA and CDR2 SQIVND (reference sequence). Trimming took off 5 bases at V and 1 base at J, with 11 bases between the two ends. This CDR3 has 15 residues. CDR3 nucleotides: TGTGCCAGTAGTGGGGCAAGGGGGAACACCGGGGAGCTGTTTTTT. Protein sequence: CASSGARGNTGELFF.

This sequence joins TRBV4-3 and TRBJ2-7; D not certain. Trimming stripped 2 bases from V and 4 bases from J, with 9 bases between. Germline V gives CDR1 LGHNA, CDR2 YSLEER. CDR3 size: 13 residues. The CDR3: CASSQNRLYEQYF. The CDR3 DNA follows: TGCGCCAGCAGCCAAAACAGACTTTACGAGCAGTACTTC.

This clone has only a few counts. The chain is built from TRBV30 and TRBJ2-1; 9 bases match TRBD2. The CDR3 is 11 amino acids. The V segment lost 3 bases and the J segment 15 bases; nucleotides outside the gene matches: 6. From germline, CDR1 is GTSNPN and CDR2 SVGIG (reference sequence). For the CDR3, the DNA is TGTGCCTGGAGCGCCGGGACTAGCCGGTTCTTC. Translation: CAWSAGTSRFF.

CDR3 sequence (DNA): TGTGCCAGCAGCCTACAAGGACCAGGGGGCGCATTGGGTTCCGATGGCTACACCTTC. Protein: CASSLQGPGGALGSDGYTF. V gene TRBV4-2 combines with J gene TRBJ1-2; TRBD1 matches 8 bases. With V trimmed by 4 bases and J by 6 bases, 22 bases remained unmatched. The CDR3 has 19 residues. Germline-derived CDR1 and CDR2 are LGHNA and YNFKEQ.

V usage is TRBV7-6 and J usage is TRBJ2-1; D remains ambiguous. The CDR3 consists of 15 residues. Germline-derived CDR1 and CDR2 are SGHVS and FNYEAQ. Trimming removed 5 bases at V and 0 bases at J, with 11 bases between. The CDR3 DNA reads TGTGCCAGCAGCCAACGGGCGGACTCCTACAATGAGCAGTTCTTC. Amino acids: CASSQRADSYNEQFF.

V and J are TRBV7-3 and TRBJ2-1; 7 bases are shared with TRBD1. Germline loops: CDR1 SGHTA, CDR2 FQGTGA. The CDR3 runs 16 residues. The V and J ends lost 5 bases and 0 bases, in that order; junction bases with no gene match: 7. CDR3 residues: CASSPQGETSYNEQFF. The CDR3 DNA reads TGTGCCAGCAGCCCCCAGGGGGAAACCTCCTACAATGAGCAGTTCTTC.

The CDR3 DNA follows: TGTGCCAGCAGCGTAACGGGCGGGGCCAACGTCCTGACTTTC. Encoded protein: CASSVTGGANVLTF. The chain recombines TRBV5-8 with TRBJ2-6; no reliable D call. Germline assignment: CDR1 SGHTS and CDR2 YDEGEE. V lost 4 bases, J lost 4 bases, and 9 bases lay in between. The CDR3 extends over 14 amino acids.

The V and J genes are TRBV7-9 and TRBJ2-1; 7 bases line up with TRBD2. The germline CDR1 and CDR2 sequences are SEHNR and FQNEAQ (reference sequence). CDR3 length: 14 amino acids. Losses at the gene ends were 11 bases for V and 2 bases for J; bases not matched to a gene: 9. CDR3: CAVSGRTPYNEQFF. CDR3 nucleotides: TGTGCCGTATCCGGGAGGACCCCCTACAATGAGCAGTTCTTC.

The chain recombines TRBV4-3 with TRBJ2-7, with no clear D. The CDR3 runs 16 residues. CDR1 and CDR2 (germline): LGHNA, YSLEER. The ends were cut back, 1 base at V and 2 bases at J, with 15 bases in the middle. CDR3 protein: CASSQGVSHRPYEQYF. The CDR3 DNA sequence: TGCGCCAGCAGCCAAGGCGTATCACACCGCCCCTACGAGCAGTACTTC.

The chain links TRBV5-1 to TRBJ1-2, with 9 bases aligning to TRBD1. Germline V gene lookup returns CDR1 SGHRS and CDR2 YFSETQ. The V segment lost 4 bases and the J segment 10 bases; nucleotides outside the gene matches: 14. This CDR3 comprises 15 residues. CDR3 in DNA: TGCGCCAGCAGCGCGCGATCCGGGACAGGGTGGGCCTACACCTTC. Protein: CASSARSGTGWAYTF.

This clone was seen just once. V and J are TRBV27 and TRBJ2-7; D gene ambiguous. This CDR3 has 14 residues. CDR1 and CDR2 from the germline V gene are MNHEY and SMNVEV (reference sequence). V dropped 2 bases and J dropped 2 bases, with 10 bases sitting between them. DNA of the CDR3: TGTGCCAGCAGTTTAAAGGAAGGGCCCTACGAGCAGTACTTC. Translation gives CASSLKEGPYEQYF.

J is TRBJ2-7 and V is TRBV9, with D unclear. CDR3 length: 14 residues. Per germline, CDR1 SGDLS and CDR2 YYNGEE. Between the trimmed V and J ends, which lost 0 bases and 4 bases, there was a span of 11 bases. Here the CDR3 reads CASSVEGFPYEQYF. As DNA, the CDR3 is TGTGCCAGCAGCGTAGAAGGGTTCCCGTACGAGCAGTACTTC.